Below, 22 T cell receptor beta chains from the same sample are listed, as sequenced in a study of response to subunit inactivated influenza vaccine (dated by TCRdb to the late 2010s). Library prep was done by RT-PCR. Sequencing relied on an Illumina HiSeq 2500. TCRdb itself trimmed the public reads at Q25 with fastp, ran MiXCR and retained productive beta chains. When rows share a CDR3 protein, they turn into one entry using the most common DNA and genes. The sample has more than 200,000 distinct CDR3 sequences on record, approximately 12% of them singletons. The ten largest make up more than 7% of the sample. Sequenced here: non-naive T cells sorted from PBMCs, sampled less than 15 days before vaccination. Read against the paper, the sample's cell subset or site label means: memory T cell fraction. Receptor source: a man aged 45 to 65 who received an inactivated influenza vaccine. Donor details come from another sample of the same person, matched by shared clones.

The chain is built from TRBV20-1 and TRBJ2-1, with 16 bases that match TRBD2. CDR3 length equals 14 residues. From germline, CDR1 is DFQATT and CDR2 SNEGSKA (reference sequence). Trimming removed 5 bases from V and 8 bases from J; junction bases left unmatched: 3. The CDR3 region is CSAGTSGGGHEQFF. DNA for the CDR3: TGCAGTGCTGGGACTAGCGGGGGGGGCCATGAGCAGTTCTTC.

In its sample, this clonotype was seen a few times. The V gene is TRBV20-1, the J gene TRBJ2-3, with D uncertain. V gave up 3 bases and J gave up 3 bases, with 7 bases separating them. This CDR3 has 12 amino acids. Germline assignment: CDR1 DFQATT and CDR2 SNEGSKA (reference sequence). CDR3 in amino acids: CSASHFTDTQYF. The DNA of the CDR3 is TGCAGTGCTAGTCACTTTACAGATACGCAGTATTTT.

This clonotype showed up many times. One end of the junction does not line up with germline, which may come from a read error. This chain links TRBV7-7 with TRBJ2-5; D call uncertain. Germline V gene lookup returns CDR1 SSHAT and CDR2 FNYEAQ (reference sequence). The CDR3 length is 15 residues. The CDR3 loop is CASSQSWGKWETQYF. The CDR3 nucleotides are TGTGCTAGCAGCCAGTCGTGGGGAAAATGGGAGACCCAGTACTTC.

The V call is TRBV5-1, the J call TRBJ2-7, with D perhaps TRBD1 or TRBD2 (7 bases each). This CDR3 has 16 amino acids. V was pared by 0 bases and J by 2 bases, with 15 bases between. CDR1 is SGHRS and CDR2 is YFSETQ in the germline V gene. The CDR3 protein is CASSLAPGGGAYEQYF. CDR3 bases: TGCGCCAGCAGCTTGGCCCCAGGGGGGGGGGCCTACGAGCAGTACTTC. The full variable domain, completed using reference TRBV5-1 and TRBJ2-7, is KAGVTQTPRYLIKTRGQQVTLSCSPISGHRSVSWYQQTPGQGLQFLFEYFSETQRNKGNFPGRFSGRQFSNSRSEMNVSTLELGDSALYLCASSLAPGGGAYEQYFGPGTRLTVT.

Written as DNA, the CDR3 is TGTGCCAGCAGCTTAGTGAGCGCCGTAGGTACCGGGGAGCTGTTTTTT. Its protein product is CASSLVSAVGTGELFF. V and J are TRBV7-2 and TRBJ2-2; the D is unclear. The germline V gene encodes CDR1 SGHTA and CDR2 FQGNSA. CDR3 length: 16 residues. The V and J ends lost 1 base and 5 bases respectively, with 14 bases between them.

This clonotype was observed a few times. V usage is TRBV20-1 and J usage is TRBJ1-6; D may be TRBD1 (6 bases). The CDR3 consists of 15 residues. Germline V CDR1 and CDR2: DFQATT, SNEGSKA (reference sequence). Trimming pared 6 bases from V and 9 bases from J, leaving 21 bases between. In DNA, the CDR3 is TGCAGTGCACGCATAGCAGGGGCTGACGGTTCACCCCTCCACTTT. Translation: CSARIAGADGSPLHF.

This chain links TRBV7-9 with TRBJ1-5; D is perhaps TRBD1 (5 bases). This CDR3 is built from 14 residues. Looked up from germline, CDR1 is SEHNR and CDR2 is FQNEAQ (reference sequence). Trimming took 1 base from V and 5 from J, leaving 9 bases between them. The CDR3 DNA is TGTGCCAGCAGCTTAGGTTCAGGGCATCAGCCCCAGCATTTT. Its protein product is CASSLGSGHQPQHF. The full variable domain, completed using reference TRBV7-9 and TRBJ1-5, is DTGVSQNPRHKITKRGQNVTFRCDPISEHNRLYWYRQTLGQGPEFLTYFQNEAQLEKSRLLSDRFSAERPKGSFSTLEIQRTEQGDSAMYLCASSLGSGHQPQHFGDGTRLSIL.

CDR3 DNA: TGCAGTGCTGAAAACGCACCGGGACAGTCTAACTATGGCTACACCTTC. Encoded protein: CSAENAPGQSNYGYTF. This chain joins TRBV20-1 and TRBJ1-2; 7 positions match TRBD1. Unmatched junction bases numbered 12, after V lost 5 bases and J lost 0 bases. Germline CDR1 is DFQATT and CDR2 is SNEGSKA (reference sequence). The CDR3 sequence is 16 residues long.

The sample holds many counts of this clonotype. CDR3 sequence: CASSLSPGMGVGELFF. For the CDR3, the DNA is TGCGCCAGCAGCTTGTCCCCGGGGATGGGAGTCGGGGAGCTGTTTTTT. The V call is TRBV5-1, the J call TRBJ2-2; perhaps TRBD2 as D (5 bases). Trimming pared 1 base from V and 7 bases from J, leaving 17 bases between. The CDR3 covers 16 residues. The germline V gene has CDR1 SGHRS and CDR2 YFSETQ.

This clonotype was detected many times. The rearrangement links TRBV27 to TRBJ2-2; 7 bases fit TRBD2. V lost 6 bases and J lost 4; bases outside the gene matches: 17. This CDR3 region has 18 residues. Germline V CDR1 and CDR2: MNHEY, SMNVEV (reference sequence). The CDR3 region is CASSIQISSGDFTGELFF. CDR3 nucleotide sequence: TGTGCCAGCAGCATCCAAATCTCTAGCGGAGATTTCACCGGGGAGCTGTTTTTT.

The chain joins TRBV19 to TRBJ1-5; weak D call: TRBD1 (6 bases). Trimming took 5 bases from V and 3 from J, leaving 14 bases between them. This CDR3 spans 15 amino acids. Germline CDR1 and CDR2: LNHDA and SQIVND (reference sequence). CDR3 in DNA: TGTGCCAGTAGTTTCCAACAGGGAAACAATCAGCCCCAGCATTTT. Its protein is CASSFQQGNNQPQHF.

The rearrangement links TRBV7-6 to TRBJ2-5, with D perhaps TRBD1 (6 bases). There are 16 residues in the CDR3. CDR1 SGHVS and CDR2 FNYEAQ come from the germline V gene. Between the trimmed V and J ends, which lost 5 bases and 0 bases, there was a span of 16 bases. This CDR3 reads CASSMWTDLYQETQYF. In nucleotides, the CDR3 is TGTGCCAGCAGCATGTGGACAGATTTGTACCAAGAGACCCAGTACTTC. The full variable domain, rest sourced from reference TRBV7-6 and TRBJ2-5, is GAGVSQSPRYKVTKRGQDVALRCDPISGHVSLYWYRQALGQGPEFLTYFNYEAQQDKSGLPNDRFSAERPEGSISTLTIQRTEQRDSAMYRCASSMWTDLYQETQYFGPGTRLLVL.

This clonotype has just a few counts. The gene calls are TRBV5-1 and TRBJ2-3, with unresolved D. Germline V gene sequence: CDR1 SGHRS, CDR2 YFSETQ. The CDR3 is 13 residues long. Trimming took 1 base from V and 4 from J, leaving 7 bases between them. The CDR3 coding sequence is TGCGCCAGCAGCTTGCCTGGGGCAGATACGCAGTATTTT. Translated: CASSLPGADTQYF.

The chain links TRBV18 to TRBJ2-3; 7 bases match TRBD2. Germline V gene data show CDR1 as KGHSH and CDR2 as LQKENI. CDR3 length equals 14 residues. J gave up 4 bases and V 7 bases, and 8 bases lay outside the gene matches. The CDR3 region is CASFLQRGADTQYF. DNA for the CDR3: TGTGCCAGCTTTCTCCAGCGGGGCGCAGATACGCAGTATTTT.

This clonotype was observed a few times. V and J are TRBV5-1 and TRBJ2-5; no clear D. CDR1 and CDR2 from the germline V gene are SGHRS and YFSETQ. The germline V and J ends were trimmed by 4 bases and 5 bases, with 12 bases remaining between them. There are 13 residues in the CDR3. CDR3 in DNA: TGCGCCAGCAGCCCGGTGGGGAAGGAGACCCAGTACTTC. Encoded protein: CASSPVGKETQYF.

This clonotype was seen only a few times. This CDR3 reads CASSFRWLSRETQYF. CDR3 in DNA: TGTGCCAGCAGCTTCAGATGGTTGTCGCGAGAGACCCAGTACTTC. V is TRBV5-5 and J is TRBJ2-5; D is unresolved. Germline lookup yields CDR1 SGHKS and CDR2 YYEKEE (reference sequence). V shed 2 bases and J shed 4 bases, with 15 bases lying between them. The CDR3 totals 15 residues. The full variable domain, its missing parts supplied by reference TRBV5-5 and TRBJ2-5, is DAGVTQSPTHLIKTRGQQVTLRCSPISGHKSVSWYQQVLGQGPQFIFQYYEKEERGRGNFPDRFSARQFPNYSSELNVNALLLGDSALYLCASSFRWLSRETQYFGPGTRLLVL.

The chain combines TRBV7-6 with TRBJ2-2; possibly TRBD2 for D (5 bases). V was cut by 5 bases and J by 2 bases, with 12 bases left in between. Germline loops: CDR1 SGHVS, CDR2 FNYEAQ. This CDR3 comprises 15 residues. The CDR3 nucleotides read TGTGCCAGCAGCCCTGGACTCCTCAACACCGGGGAGCTGTTTTTT. This codes for CASSPGLLNTGELFF.

The chain is built from TRBV4-1 and TRBJ2-7; TRBD2 aligns across 11 bases. The germline gives CDR1 MGHRA, CDR2 YSYEKL. Trimming removed 1 base from V and 7 bases from J; junction bases left unmatched: 9. This CDR3 comprises 16 residues. Here the CDR3 DNA reads TGCGCCAGCAGCCAAGCACTGACTAGCGGGATCGGGGAGCAGTACTTC. Its translation: CASSQALTSGIGEQYF.

This clonotype turned up a few times. J is TRBJ2-3 and V is TRBV30, with 9 bases lining up with TRBD1. After removal of 2 bases from V and 4 bases from J, the junction contained 7 bases not matched to a gene. The CDR3 sequence is 15 residues long. Germline CDR1 reads GTSNPN; CDR2 reads SVGIG (reference sequence). The CDR3 region is CAWSPRDRASDTQYF. The DNA of the CDR3 is TGTGCCTGGAGTCCCCGGGACAGGGCATCAGATACGCAGTATTTT.

This clonotype was seen more than once but under ten times. This chain uses TRBV4-1 with TRBJ2-2, with D possibly matching TRBD2 (5 bases). The CDR3 contains 17 residues. Germline V gene data show CDR1 as MGHRA and CDR2 as YSYEKL. V was clipped by 4 bases and J by 1 base, with 16 bases between them. The CDR3 sequence: CASSPIGRRRNTGELFF. The CDR3 DNA reads TGCGCCAGCAGCCCGATTGGGCGGAGGAGGAACACCGGGGAGCTGTTTTTT.

This clonotype was found a few times. The chain recombines TRBV2 with TRBJ1-2; no clear D gene. Germline V gene sequence: CDR1 SNHLY, CDR2 FYNNEI. V was pared by 8 bases and J by 7 bases, with 14 bases between. This CDR3 region has 12 residues. CDR3 loop: CASLRGFLGYTF. The CDR3 nucleotides are TGTGCCAGCCTACGGGGTTTTCTTGGCTACACCTTC.

The chain employs TRBV7-9 and TRBJ2-1, with no clear D. V gave up 5 bases and J gave up 2 bases, with 16 bases separating them. The CDR3 loop spans 16 amino acids. Germline V gives CDR1 SEHNR, CDR2 FQNEAQ (reference sequence). This chain's CDR3 is CASSDHIGQTYNEQFF. DNA for the CDR3: TGTGCCAGCAGCGACCACATCGGGCAAACCTACAATGAGCAGTTCTTC.